Following are 27 T cell receptor beta chains from one sample sequenced in a study of blood T cell repertoires in COVID-19. The data were produced by immunoSEQ multiplex PCR, yet TCRdb's version contains in-frame clones alone and is incomplete. This sample yields approximately 75,000 clones, of which 75% to 90% are seen a single time; around 0.6% belongs to the top ten. The specimen was peripheral blood. The receptors originated from a man aged 55 to 70 with acute or convalescent COVID-19.

The chain joins TRBV10-2 to TRBJ2-1, with 11 bases aligning to TRBD2. J was trimmed by 6 bases and V by 6 bases; bases with no gene match: 4. The CDR3 loop spans 14 amino acids. CDR1 and CDR2 (germline): WSHSY, SAAADI. CDR3 region: CASRVAGGPNEQFF. DNA for the CDR3: TGCGCCAGCAGGGTAGCGGGGGGGCCCAATGAGCAGTTCTTC.

V is TRBV5-1 and J is TRBJ1-4; 7 nucleotides agree with TRBD1. The CDR3 sequence is 14 residues long. Trimming at V came to 4 bases and at J to 6 bases, leaving 6 bases not matched to a gene. The germline V gene encodes CDR1 SGHRS and CDR2 YFSETQ. The CDR3 DNA sequence: TGCGCCAGCAGCCCCACAGGGGATCATGAAAAACTGTTTTTT. It specifies CASSPTGDHEKLFF.

The chain carries TRBV5-6 and TRBJ2-5; no clear D. V lost 2 bases to trimming and J lost 7 bases, with 15 bases between them. CDR1 and CDR2 (germline): SGHDT, YYEEEE. The CDR3 has 14 residues. CDR3 sequence reads: CASSLSLATGTQYF. DNA of the CDR3: TGTGCCAGCAGCTTATCTCTCGCTACCGGGACCCAGTACTTC. Combining the CDR3 with reference TRBV5-6 and TRBJ2-5 gives the whole variable domain DAGVTQSPTHLIKTRGQQVTLRCSPKSGHDTVSWYQQALGQGPQFIFQYYEEEERQRGNFPDRFSGHQFPNYSSELNVNALLLGDSALYLCASSLSLATGTQYFGPGTRLLVL.

As regards this clone: Other DNA sequences in the same sample also yield this CDR3. The gene calls are TRBV5-1 and TRBJ1-1; possible D gene TRBD1, 5 bases. Trimming shortened V by 4 bases and J by 1 base, and 5 bases separated the two germline ends. The CDR3 is 12 residues long. Germline assignment: CDR1 SGHRS and CDR2 YFSETQ. DNA of the CDR3: TGCGCCAGCAGCAGGGGGAACACTGAAGCTTTCTTT. It yields the protein CASSRGNTEAFF.

This clone appeared once. V usage is TRBV19 and J usage is TRBJ1-2, with D perhaps matching TRBD1 (6 bases). CDR3 length: 17 residues. The germline gives CDR1 LNHDA, CDR2 SQIVND (reference sequence). With 1 base removed from V and 3 bases from J, the gap between germline ends came to 18 bases. This CDR3 reads CASSIAATGLGDYGYTF. DNA of the CDR3: TGTGCCAGTAGTATAGCCGCCACAGGGTTGGGAGACTATGGCTACACCTTC.

The table lists this clone with a few counts. The chain couples TRBV19 to TRBJ1-5; D is unclear. The CDR3 runs 15 residues. Germline lookup yields CDR1 LNHDA and CDR2 SQIVND (reference sequence). V was clipped by 3 bases and J by 0 bases, with 9 bases between them. The CDR3 DNA reads TGTGCCAGTAGTATTTATCAGAATAGCAATCAGCCCCAGCATTTT. Amino acids: CASSIYQNSNQPQHF. Full variable domain (missing parts from reference TRBV19 and TRBJ1-5): DGGITQSPKYLFRKEGQNVTLSCEQNLNHDAMYWYRQDPGQGLRLIYYSQIVNDFQKGDIAEGYSVSREKKESFPLTVTSAQKNPTAFYLCASSIYQNSNQPQHFGDGTRLSIL.

The chain employs TRBV11-2 and TRBJ1-1; no reliable D call. V dropped 6 bases and J dropped 5 bases, with 22 bases sitting between them. CDR3 length: 16 residues. CDR1 is SGHAT, CDR2 FQNNGV, per germline. The CDR3 DNA sequence: TGTGCCAGCAGTCAGGAGAGGTCTTTAAGGAGGACTGAAGCTTTCTTT. It translates to CASSQERSLRRTEAFF.

The chain couples TRBV6-5 to TRBJ2-3; 7 bases fit TRBD2. The germline CDR1 and CDR2 sequences are MNHEY and SVGAGI. The CDR3 is 13 residues long. V gave up 6 bases and J gave up 2 bases; unmatched junction bases: 2. The CDR3 spells CASSRDYTDTQYF. The CDR3 DNA reads as TGTGCCAGCAGCCGGGACTACACAGATACGCAGTATTTT.

The chain links TRBV6-5 to TRBJ2-3; D not certain. Deletions cut 4 bases from V and 6 bases from J, with 8 bases between. The length of the CDR3 is 12 residues. Germline V gives CDR1 MNHEY, CDR2 SVGAGI. The CDR3 DNA reads TGTGCCAGCAGTTTCTCCGGGGATACGCAGTATTTT. Its protein product is CASSFSGDTQYF.

The gene calls are TRBV6-1 and TRBJ1-5; D remains ambiguous. Germline loops: CDR1 MNHNS, CDR2 SASEGT. The CDR3 has 14 amino acids. V lost 2 bases and J lost 4, with 9 bases in between. The CDR3 DNA reads TGTGCCAGCAGTGAATTATGGCAGAATCAGCCCCAGCATTTT. Protein: CASSELWQNQPQHF.

The chain has TRBV2 and TRBJ1-1; no clear D gene. V lost 9 bases to trimming and J lost 10 bases, with 12 bases between them. CDR3 size: 10 residues. Germline CDR1 reads SNHLY; CDR2 reads FYNNEI. CDR3 nucleotides: TGTGCCAGGCGAGCGTTCGCAGCTTTCTTT. The encoded protein is CARRAFAAFF.

The chain uses TRBV5-1 and TRBJ2-1, with 7 bases identical to TRBD1. CDR1 is SGHRS and CDR2 is YFSETQ in the germline V gene. The CDR3 runs to 16 residues. The J segment lost 6 bases and the V segment lost 4 bases, leaving 13 bases of the junction unmatched. This CDR3 is CASSPMQGDLGNEQFF. In nucleotides, the CDR3 is TGCGCCAGCAGCCCGATGCAGGGGGATTTAGGCAATGAGCAGTTCTTC.

The chain joins TRBV2 to TRBJ2-2; D might be TRBD2 (5 bases). This CDR3 spans 16 amino acids. V lost 1 base and J 0 bases, leaving 9 bases between the germline ends. Germline V gene data show CDR1 as SNHLY and CDR2 as FYNNEI. In DNA form, the CDR3 reads TGTGCCAGCAGTGAAGTGGATAGCGCGAACACCGGGGAGCTGTTTTTT. Translation gives CASSEVDSANTGELFF.

V usage is TRBV6-5 and J usage is TRBJ1-5, with 12 bases that match TRBD1. This CDR3 has 14 amino acids. V lost 10 bases, J lost 8 bases, and 9 bases stayed unmatched. Germline V gives CDR1 MNHEY, CDR2 SVGAGI. In DNA, the CDR3 is TGTGCCACCGCCGGGACAGGGGGCGTGGAGCCCCAGCATTTT. Protein: CATAGTGGVEPQHF.

V usage is TRBV7-8 and J usage is TRBJ2-1; D is possibly TRBD1 (5 bases). Germline CDR1 is SGHVS and CDR2 is FQNEAQ. V gave up 1 base and J gave up 11 bases, with 15 bases separating them. This CDR3 region has 14 residues. CDR3 sequence: CASSLEGAAAQQFF. CDR3 coding DNA: TGTGCCAGCAGCTTAGAAGGGGCGGCGGCCCAGCAGTTCTTC.

V usage is TRBV5-6 and J usage is TRBJ1-2; 8 bases are a match to TRBD1. CDR3 length: 14 amino acids. Germline V gene lookup returns CDR1 SGHDT and CDR2 YYEEEE. The trim removed 4 bases at V and 4 bases at J, leaving 6 bases unmatched. CDR3 residues: CASSQGQGRYGYTF. The CDR3 nucleotides are TGTGCCAGCAGCCAAGGACAGGGCCGCTATGGCTACACCTTC. Filled out from reference TRBV5-6 and TRBJ1-2, the complete variable domain reads DAGVTQSPTHLIKTRGQQVTLRCSPKSGHDTVSWYQQALGQGPQFIFQYYEEEERQRGNFPDRFSGHQFPNYSSELNVNALLLGDSALYLCASSQGQGRYGYTFGSGTRLTVV.

This clone was observed a few times. CDR3 amino acids: CASSEARWQGTNQPQHF. The DNA of the CDR3 is TGTGCCAGCAGTGAAGCGCGGTGGCAGGGGACTAACCAGCCCCAGCATTTT. V usage is TRBV6-1 and J usage is TRBJ1-5; D is perhaps TRBD1 (6 bases). CDR3 size: 17 residues. Trimming shortened V by 0 bases and J by 7 bases, and 19 bases separated the two germline ends. CDR1 MNHNS and CDR2 SASEGT come from the germline V gene.

This clone was picked up one time. The rearrangement joins TRBV6-5 to TRBJ2-2, with TRBD2 matching over 7 bases. V was pared by 11 bases and J by 6 bases, with 9 bases of the junction left unmatched. Germline loops: CDR1 MNHEY, CDR2 SVGAGI. The CDR3 runs to 13 residues. For the CDR3, the DNA is TGTGCCTCGGCGGGGGTAGTCGCCGGGGAGCTGTTTTTT. Amino acids: CASAGVVAGELFF.

The J gene is TRBJ2-5, the V gene TRBV6-5; TRBD2 matches at 12 bases. In germline, CDR1 is MNHEY, CDR2 SVGAGI. This CDR3 spans 14 amino acids. The V gene end was trimmed by 6 bases and the J gene end by 5 bases; junction bases not matched to a gene: 4. The CDR3 DNA reads as TGTGCCAGCAGCGGGACTAGCGGGTCGGAGACCCAGTACTTC. Its protein is CASSGTSGSETQYF.

The J gene is TRBJ1-5, the V gene TRBV6-5; 8 bases align to TRBD1. Germline V gene sequence: CDR1 MNHEY, CDR2 SVGAGI. This CDR3 region has 15 residues. Trimming cost V 0 bases and J 7 bases; bases outside gene matches: 5. DNA of the CDR3: TGTGCCAGCAGTTACTCGTCAGGGGGCGGGCAGCCCCAGCATTTT. Residues: CASSYSSGGGQPQHF.

CDR3 in DNA: TGTGCCAGCAACGTGGCGGGTGGTACGGCTTTCTTT. This translates into CASNVAGGTAFF. This chain connects TRBV2 to TRBJ1-1; D unresolved. With 7 bases removed from V and 11 bases from J, the gap between germline ends came to 17 bases. The CDR3 loop spans 12 amino acids. CDR1 SNHLY and CDR2 FYNNEI come from the germline V gene.

The gene calls are TRBV12-5 and TRBJ2-5, with a tentative D call TRBD2 (6 bases). Deletions cut 0 bases from V and 4 bases from J, with 9 bases between. This CDR3 has 14 amino acids. From germline, CDR1 is LGHNT and CDR2 FRNRAP. The CDR3 nucleotides read TGTGCTAGTGGTTTGGTGGGAGGAGGAGAGACCCAGTACTTC. This gives the protein CASGLVGGGETQYF. The whole variable domain, filled in from reference TRBV12-5 and TRBJ2-5, reads DARVTQTPRHKVTEMGQEVTMRCQPILGHNTVFWYRQTMMQGLELLAYFRNRAPLDDSGMPKDRFSAEMPDATLATLKIQPSEPRDSAVYFCASGLVGGGETQYFGPGTRLLVL.

The chain carries TRBV10-3 and TRBJ2-3; TRBD1 matches at 9 bases. Germline CDR1 ENHRY, CDR2 SYGVKD. Trimming took 6 bases from V and 0 from J; bases not matched to a gene: 13. The CDR3 covers 18 residues. CDR3 bases: TGTGCCATCAGGCCCCGGGACAGGGAAGGGTATAGCACAGATACGCAGTATTTT. Translating it yields CAIRPRDREGYSTDTQYF.

This clone came up a few times. The CDR3 spells CASREGQYNSPLHF. The CDR3 DNA sequence: TGTGCCAGCAGGGAGGGACAGTACAATTCACCCCTCCACTTT. The genes are TRBV28 and TRBJ1-6, with 7 positions matching TRBD1. Per germline, CDR1 MDHEN and CDR2 SYDVKM. V gave up 6 bases and J gave up 7 bases; unmatched junction bases: 6. This CDR3 comprises 14 residues.

The V gene is TRBV3-1 (or the pseudogene TRBV3-2), the J gene TRBJ2-3, with TRBD2 as a possible D gene (5 bases). Trimming took off 0 bases at V and 0 bases at J, with 13 bases between the two ends. The CDR3 length is 17 residues. Germline CDR1 and CDR2: LGHDT and YNNKEL (reference sequence). The CDR3 coding sequence is TGTGCCAGCAGCCAAGAAGGGCGGGTCGCTAGCACAGATACGCAGTATTTT. Translating gives CASSQEGRVASTDTQYF.

Remarks on this clone: A read error may account for a junction end that differs from germline. V is TRBV5-6 and J is TRBJ2-1; TRBD1 aligns across 9 bases. The CDR3 is 13 residues long. Per germline, CDR1 SGHDT and CDR2 YYEEEE. CDR3 nucleotide sequence: TGTGCCAGCAGCCTCTGGACAGGGGATACGAAAATCTTC. Translating it yields CASSLWTGDTKIF.

This clone turned up a few times. The chain is built from TRBV7-8 and TRBJ1-5, with a tentative D call TRBD1 (5 bases). Trimming took off 6 bases at V and 3 bases at J, with 15 bases between the two ends. The length of the CDR3 is 15 residues. Germline lookup yields CDR1 SGHVS and CDR2 FQNEAQ. For the CDR3, the DNA is TGTGCCAGCAGGGAAGCAGGGAGGGACAATCAGCCCCAGCATTTT. This gives the protein CASREAGRDNQPQHF. Looking up the rest from reference TRBV7-8 and TRBJ1-5 gives the full variable domain: GAGVSQSPRYKVAKRGQDVALRCDPISGHVSLFWYQQALGQGPEFLTYFQNEAQLDKSGLPSDRFFAERPEGSVSTLKIQRTQQEDSAVYLCASREAGRDNQPQHFGDGTRLSIL.